This T cell receptor beta chain derives from a study of spatial heterogeneity in lung cancer. At the level of the study: The library had UMIs, and each TCR and UMI pair averaged more than ten raw reads.

Findings and limits, study-wide: At resection, ubiquitous expanded tumor TCRs appeared in blood more than at follow-up.

From the 5' RACE reads, TCRdb called clonotypes with MiXCR, one entry per CDR3 protein. The sample consists of around 60,000 distinct CDR3 sequences, 7% to 10% of them appearing once. Regarding this clonotype: Its target is not known.

Time point given: sample taken at primary tumor resection. Extraction of whole RNA from tumor, nontumor lung or frozen PBMC preceded unsorted sequencing. The donors, 70 to 80 patients with untreated early-stage non-small cell lung cancer, provided the samples. This TCR came from a female donor with early-stage non-small cell lung cancer. The starting material was PBMCs, obtained at surgery.

Here the CDR3 reads CASTPSGGGFSTGELFF. CDR3 nucleotide sequence: TGTGCCAGCACCCCTTCAGGTGGGGGATTTTCCACCGGGGAGCTGTTTTTT. The J gene is TRBJ2-2, the V gene TRBV2, with D possibly being TRBD1 or TRBD2 (5 bases each). With 7 bases removed from V and 4 bases from J, the gap between germline ends came to 22 bases. Germline-derived CDR1 and CDR2 are SNHLY and FYNNEI. The CDR3 consists of 17 residues.